The source of this T cell receptor beta chain is a study of glioma-infiltrating T cells. TCR alpha and beta CDR3 regions were amplified from RNA using iRepertoire nested multiplex PCR. Tissue mRNA or PBMC total RNA, 100-400 ng, went into one-step reverse transcription and amplification. Via MiXCR, TCRdb re-called the multiplex PCR reads, giving one row per CDR3 protein. This repertoire shows about 130,000 distinct CDR3 sequences, roughly 20% found once; its top ten account for around 15%. The CDR3 consists of 13 residues. Trimming took 7 bases from V and 2 from J; bases not matched to a gene: 2. The germline gives CDR1 DFQATT, CDR2 SNEGSKA (reference sequence). Study-level results: Tissue and blood shared very few CDR3 sequences. Gliomas, especially low-grade, showed above-expected tissue-blood divergence; non-neoplastic patients showed below.

This clonotype was found many times. Antigen specificity is unknown. The source of this sequence is a human donor with low-grade glioma or glioblastoma, undergoing nonglioma brain surgery, or in good health (not recorded which). This chain links TRBV20-1 with TRBJ2-3; 11 positions agree with TRBD2. The sequenced material came from glioma tissue, nonneoplastic brain tissue, or PBMCs (not recorded which). The CDR3 here is CSVSGRATDTQYF. The CDR3 nucleotides are TGCAGTGTTAGCGGGAGGGCCACAGATACGCAGTATTTT.